The next 9 T cell receptor beta chains were all read from a single sample in a study of T cell responses to AZD1222 COVID-19 vaccine. TCRdb's copy holds only in-frame clones and misses some; the assay was immunoSEQ multiplex PCR. Here the sample spans more than 95,000 clones, around 84% being singletons. Material: peripheral blood, obtained 28 days after the second AZD1222 dose. These receptors were obtained from an adult who received the AZD1222 COVID-19 vaccine.

V and J are TRBV10-2 and TRBJ2-1; D not certain. In germline, CDR1 is WSHSY, CDR2 SAAADI. The CDR3 is 13 amino acids. The V end lost 4 bases, the J end lost 6 bases, and 10 bases lay between the germline ends. This CDR3 reads CASSGTVFNEQFF. The CDR3, as DNA: TGCGCCAGCAGTGGTACAGTATTCAATGAGCAGTTCTTC.

The V and J genes are TRBV11-3 and TRBJ2-1, with TRBD2 matching over 7 bases. CDR1 and CDR2 from the germline V gene are SGHNT and YENEEA. The length of the CDR3 is 15 residues. The V and J ends lost 1 base and 4 bases, in that order; junction bases with no gene match: 4. CDR3 DNA: TGTGCCAGCAGCTTAGGGGCTAGCGGATACAATGAGCAGTTCTTC. Protein sequence: CASSLGASGYNEQFF. Looking up the rest from reference TRBV11-3 and TRBJ2-1 gives the full variable domain: EAGVVQSPRYKIIEKKQPVAFWCNPISGHNTLYWYLQNLGQGPELLIRYENEEAVDDSQLPKDRFSAERLKGVDSTLKIQPAELGDSAVYLCASSLGASGYNEQFFGPGTRLTVL.

The V gene is TRBV6-4, the J gene TRBJ2-3, with a possible D match to TRBD1 (5 bases). Germline CDR1 MRHNA, CDR2 SNTAGT. This CDR3 is built from 14 residues. V was cut by 2 bases and J by 2 bases, with 8 bases left in between. CDR3 protein: CASSDKGATDTQYF. In DNA form, the CDR3 reads TGTGCCAGCAGTGACAAAGGGGCCACAGATACGCAGTATTTT.

The V call is TRBV18, the J call TRBJ1-3; D not resolved. Germline V CDR1 and CDR2: KGHSH, LQKENI. This CDR3 is built from 17 residues. Trimming removed 5 bases from V and 0 bases from J, with 17 bases in between. CDR3 DNA sequence: TGTGCCAGCTCATCACTAGCCTCAACCGGCTCTGGAAACACCATATATTTT. Its translation is CASSSLASTGSGNTIYF.

In regard to this clone: Within the sample, other DNA sequences also encode this same CDR3. The rearrangement links TRBV5-4 to TRBJ2-1; D perhaps matches TRBD1 (6 bases). The CDR3 runs to 13 residues. The V gene's germline CDR1 is SGHNT and CDR2 YYREEE (reference sequence). Trimming removed 5 bases at V and 0 bases at J, with 6 bases between. CDR3 in amino acids: CASRDSSYNEQFF. The CDR3 DNA reads TGTGCCAGCAGGGACAGCTCCTACAATGAGCAGTTCTTC. Complete variable domain (other parts from reference TRBV5-4 and TRBJ2-1): ETGVTQSPTHLIKTRGQQVTLRCSSQSGHNTVSWYQQALGQGPQFIFQYYREEENGRGNFPPRFSGLQFPNYSSELNVNALELDDSALYLCASRDSSYNEQFFGPGTRLTVL.

V gene TRBV30 combines with J gene TRBJ1-2; D remains unclear. The CDR3 has 14 amino acids. The V end lost 0 bases, the J end lost 6 bases, and 14 bases lay between the germline ends. The germline V gene encodes CDR1 GTSNPN and CDR2 SVGIG (reference sequence). The CDR3 DNA reads as TGTGCCTGGAGTGTAATAGAACGCCCGGATGGCTACACCTTC. Translating it yields CAWSVIERPDGYTF.

The CDR3 is CASSVAGSGEQYF. The CDR3 DNA is TGTGCCAGCAGCGTCGCAGGCTCGGGGGAGCAGTACTTC. The chain links TRBV9 to TRBJ2-7; possible D gene TRBD2, 5 bases. Per germline, CDR1 SGDLS and CDR2 YYNGEE. The length of the CDR3 is 13 residues. Trimming shortened V by 2 bases and J by 7 bases, and 13 bases separated the two germline ends.

The rearrangement links TRBV5-1 to TRBJ1-6; D is unresolved. The CDR3 has 17 amino acids. V was clipped by 0 bases and J by 4 bases, with 14 bases between them. Germline V gene sequence: CDR1 SGHRS, CDR2 YFSETQ. CDR3 sequence reads: CASSLEPPSSYNSPLHF. The CDR3 nucleotides read TGCGCCAGCAGCTTGGAACCTCCTAGTTCTTATAATTCACCCCTCCACTTT.

This clone was observed a handful of times. The genes are TRBV5-1 and TRBJ1-2; unclear D gene. V lost 3 bases and J 4 bases, leaving 10 bases between the germline ends. Germline CDR1 and CDR2: SGHRS and YFSETQ. This CDR3 has 13 residues. The CDR3 DNA follows: TGCGCCAGCAGCTCGTCAGCTTCCTATGGCTACACCTTC. As protein: CASSSSASYGYTF.